The clone carrying this TCR beta chain was detected only a few times. The data belong to a study of T-cell reconstitution after alpha-beta-depleted transplantation in children. The TCRbeta library incorporated unique molecular identifiers. MiXCR, applied by TCRdb to the PCR reads, yields one record per CDR3 protein. Among about 210,000 distinct CDR3 sequences listed, about 15% were seen once. The CDR3 is 16 amino acids. Germline V lookup: CDR1 SEHNR, CDR2 FQNEAQ (reference sequence). With 6 bases removed from V and 0 bases from J, the gap between germline ends came to 14 bases. The TCR originated in a male patient aged 2 to 9 who had a stem cell transplant for acute lymphoblastic leukemia, so the T cells may come from the graft donor. Sequenced material: PBMCs, mostly from graft donor cells, taken 360 days after TCRalphabeta/CD19-depleted stem cell transplant. V and J are TRBV7-9 and TRBJ2-2; no definite D call. The CDR3 loop reads CASRSAHPPNTGELFF. Here the CDR3 DNA reads TGTGCCAGCAGGTCCGCCCATCCACCGAACACCGGGGAGCTGTTTTTT. The entire variable domain, with the rest obtained from reference TRBV7-9 and TRBJ2-2, is as follows: DTGVSQNPRHKITKRGQNVTFRCDPISEHNRLYWYRQTLGQGPEFLTYFQNEAQLEKSRLLSDRFSAERPKGSFSTLEIQRTEQGDSAMYLCASRSAHPPNTGELFFGEGSRLTVL.